The 12 T cell receptor beta chains listed next were all sequenced from one sample in a study of OX40 agonist ivuxolimab in advanced cancers. This table comes from immunoSEQ multiplex PCR, and its TCRdb copy is limited to in-frame clones, with some not included. The repertoire has about 50,000 clones, around 79% of them found once; the top ten carry roughly 1.2%. The source material was CD4+ or CD8+ T cells sorted from blood, sampled in a trial of the OX40 agonist ivuxolimab. These receptors were obtained from an adult with an advanced solid tumor such as melanoma, head and neck, liver or kidney cancer.

The CDR3 bases are TGTGCCAGCAGTTTAATAACTAGCGGGAGTGGGACCCAGTACTTC. Its translation: CASSLITSGSGTQYF. The J gene is TRBJ2-5, the V gene TRBV27, with 11 bases lining up with TRBD2. The CDR3 is 15 amino acids. Germline CDR1 reads MNHEY; CDR2 reads SMNVEV (reference sequence). V gave up 2 bases and J gave up 7 bases; unmatched junction bases: 6.

This sequence joins TRBV11-2 and TRBJ2-7; 11 positions match TRBD1. The CDR3 totals 15 residues. V gave up 3 bases and J gave up 6 bases; unmatched junction bases: 7. The germline CDR1 and CDR2 sequences are SGHAT and FQNNGV. CDR3 DNA sequence: TGTGCCAGCAGCTTGGGGACAGGGGGATCTCCCGAGCAGTACTTC. This gives the protein CASSLGTGGSPEQYF.

This clone was detected only a few times. The rearrangement uses TRBV2 and TRBJ1-6; D may be TRBD1 (5 bases). This CDR3 is 14 amino acids long. Germline values: CDR1 SNHLY, CDR2 FYNNEI. The ends were cut back, 2 bases at V and 8 bases at J, with 10 bases in the middle. CDR3 residues: CASSEQGHDSPLHF. CDR3 sequence (DNA): TGTGCCAGCAGTGAACAGGGTCACGATTCACCCCTCCACTTT.

CDR3 region: CSASQDRGDTEAFF. The CDR3 DNA sequence: TGCAGCGCGTCCCAGGACAGGGGGGACACTGAAGCTTTCTTT. This sequence joins TRBV29-1 and TRBJ1-1; 10 nucleotides agree with TRBD1. The CDR3 runs to 14 residues. The trim removed 7 bases at V and 3 bases at J, leaving 8 bases unmatched. Germline CDR1 is SQVTM and CDR2 is ANQGSEA.

This rearrangement joins TRBV7-8 to TRBJ1-3, with D maybe TRBD1 (5 bases). The CDR3 is 17 amino acids. With 3 bases removed from V and 0 bases from J, the gap between germline ends came to 15 bases. The germline V gene encodes CDR1 SGHVS and CDR2 FQNEAQ. The CDR3, as DNA: TGTGCCAGCAGCTTGATCACAGGTCCCATCTCTGGAAACACCATATATTTT. As protein: CASSLITGPISGNTIYF.

The genes are TRBV5-1 and TRBJ2-5; 8 bases are shared with TRBD2. CDR1 is SGHRS and CDR2 is YFSETQ in the germline V gene. The V and J ends lost 9 bases and 3 bases, in that order; junction bases with no gene match: 7. The length of the CDR3 is 13 residues. CDR3: CATSTSDKETQYF. CDR3 nucleotides: TGCGCCACGTCGACTAGCGACAAAGAGACCCAGTACTTC.

The rearrangement joins TRBV7-9 to TRBJ2-7, with D perhaps matching TRBD1 (6 bases). Germline CDR1 and CDR2: SEHNR and FQNEAQ (reference sequence). The CDR3 sequence is 14 residues long. The V and J ends lost 6 bases and 3 bases respectively, with 15 bases between them. CDR3 nucleotides: TGTGCCAGCAGTGAGGGCAGGGGATTCTACGAGCAGTACTTC. Protein sequence: CASSEGRGFYEQYF.

This clone showed up just a few times. V gene TRBV18 combines with J gene TRBJ2-5; tentatively, D is TRBD2 (6 bases). CDR1 is KGHSH and CDR2 is LQKENI in the germline V gene. CDR3 length: 16 amino acids. Trimming removed 3 bases at V and 2 bases at J, with 16 bases between. The CDR3: CASSPGTPLEQETQYF. The CDR3 DNA sequence: TGTGCCAGCTCACCCGGGACTCCCCTGGAGCAAGAGACCCAGTACTTC.

The genes are TRBV2 and TRBJ1-4; no firm D call. CDR1 SNHLY and CDR2 FYNNEI come from the germline V gene. Deletions cut 6 bases from V and 6 bases from J, with 5 bases between. This CDR3 contains 11 residues. The CDR3: CASSLYEKLFF. The CDR3 nucleotides are TGTGCCAGCAGCCTCTATGAAAAACTGTTTTTT.

The chain carries TRBV5-6 and TRBJ2-3; no clear D gene. This CDR3 contains 15 residues. From germline, CDR1 is SGHDT and CDR2 YYEEEE. The V gene lost 2 bases and the J gene lost 2 bases, with 12 bases spanning the gap. This chain's CDR3 is CASSLHGPFTDTQYF. In nucleotides, the CDR3 is TGTGCCAGCAGCTTACACGGGCCCTTCACAGATACGCAGTATTTT.

The chain has TRBV5-1 and TRBJ1-1; D is perhaps TRBD1 (6 bases). V lost 3 bases and J 7 bases, leaving 13 bases between the germline ends. This CDR3 has 13 amino acids. Germline CDR1 SGHRS, CDR2 YFSETQ. The CDR3 nucleotides are TGCGCCAGCAGCTGGGGGGGCGCGGGTGAAGCTTTCTTT. Translating it yields CASSWGGAGEAFF.

The chain employs TRBV30 and TRBJ1-2, with D possibly TRBD1 on 6 matching bases. Per germline, CDR1 GTSNPN and CDR2 SVGIG (reference sequence). Trimming stripped 3 bases from V and 8 bases from J, with 16 bases between. CDR3 length equals 13 residues. For the CDR3, the DNA is TGTGCCTGGAGCGCTACCAGGGGTAGCGGCTACACCTTC. Its translation: CAWSATRGSGYTF.